Presented here are 3 T cell receptor beta chains from one specimen sequenced in a study of cytomegalovirus exposure and HLA in healthy donors. Use of 60 Vbeta and 13 Jbeta primers characterized the PCR. Generated by immunoSEQ multiplex PCR, the TCRdb table keeps only in-frame clones and is missing some. The repertoire holds 120,000 or so clones, with around 88% as singletons. The material sequenced was PBMCs. These TCRs come from a middle-aged man in good health and CMV-seronegative.

The V and J genes are TRBV28 and TRBJ1-4, with D possibly being TRBD1 (5 bases). V lost 1 base to trimming and J lost 8 bases, with 14 bases between them. Germline V gives CDR1 MDHEN, CDR2 SYDVKM. There are 15 residues in the CDR3. In nucleotides, the CDR3 is TGTGCCAGCAGTTTATTCCAGGGCCTGGAGGAAAAACTGTTTTTT. It is translated as CASSLFQGLEEKLFF.

The chain recombines TRBV7-9 with TRBJ2-1; 7 bases align to TRBD2. CDR1 is SEHNR, CDR2 FQNEAQ, per germline (reference sequence). The CDR3 is 14 residues long. J lost 6 bases, V lost 0 bases, and 2 bases had no gene match. CDR3 nucleotides: TGTGCCAGCAGCTTAGCGGGGACTATCAATGAGCAGTTCTTC. Residues: CASSLAGTINEQFF.

The chain uses TRBV2 and TRBJ1-1; no clear D. The CDR3 has 12 amino acids. Germline CDR1 and CDR2: SNHLY and FYNNEI. V dropped 7 bases and J dropped 10 bases, with 16 bases sitting between them. In DNA form, the CDR3 reads TGTGCCAGCACCACTAAGGCCGAGGGAGCTTTCTTT. It translates to CASTTKAEGAFF.